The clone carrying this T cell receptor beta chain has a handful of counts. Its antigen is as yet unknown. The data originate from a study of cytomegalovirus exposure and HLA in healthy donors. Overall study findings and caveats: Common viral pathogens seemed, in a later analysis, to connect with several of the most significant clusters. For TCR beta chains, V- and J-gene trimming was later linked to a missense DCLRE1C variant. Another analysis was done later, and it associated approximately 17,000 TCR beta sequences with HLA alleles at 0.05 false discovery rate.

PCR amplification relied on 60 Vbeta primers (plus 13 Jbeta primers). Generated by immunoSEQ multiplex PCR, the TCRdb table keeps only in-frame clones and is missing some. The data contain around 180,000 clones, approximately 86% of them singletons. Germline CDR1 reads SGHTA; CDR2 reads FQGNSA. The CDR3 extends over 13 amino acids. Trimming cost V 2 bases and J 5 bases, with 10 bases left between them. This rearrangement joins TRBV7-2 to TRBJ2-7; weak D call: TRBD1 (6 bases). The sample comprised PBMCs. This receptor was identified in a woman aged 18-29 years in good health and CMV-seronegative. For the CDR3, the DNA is TGTGCCAGCAGCTTACGCGGACAGCACGAGCAGTACTTC. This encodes CASSLRGQHEQYF.